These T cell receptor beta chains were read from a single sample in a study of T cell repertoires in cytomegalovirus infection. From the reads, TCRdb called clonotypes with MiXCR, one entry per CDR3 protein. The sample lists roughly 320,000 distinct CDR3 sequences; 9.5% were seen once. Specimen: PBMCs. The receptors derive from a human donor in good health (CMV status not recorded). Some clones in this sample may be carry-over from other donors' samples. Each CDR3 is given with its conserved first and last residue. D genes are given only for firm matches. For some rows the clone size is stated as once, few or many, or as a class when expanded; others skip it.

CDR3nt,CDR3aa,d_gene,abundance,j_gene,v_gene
TGTGCCAGTAGTCCTTCGCCCCTCGGACCTGCGAACACCGGGGAGCTGTTTTTT,CASSPSPLGPANTGELFF,.,.,TRBJ2-2,TRBV19
TGTGCCAGCAGTTTATGGGCTTCCCAAAGCGGGAGTGGCGAGCAGTACTTC,CASSLWASQSGSGEQYF,TRBD2,many,TRBJ2-7,TRBV28
TGTGCCAGCAGTTTAGGTACGAACACTGAAGCTTTCTTT,CASSLGTNTEAFF,.,many,TRBJ1-1,TRBV12-3/TRBV12-4
TGTGCCAGCAGCTTAGAAGGCCAACTCAGCGGCCTTAGGGATACGCAGTATTTT,CASSLEGQLSGLRDTQYF,.,.,TRBJ2-3,TRBV11-1
TGTGCCAGCAGCTATAGAGGGAGCTCCTACGAGCAGTACTTC,CASSYRGSSYEQYF,.,many,TRBJ2-7,TRBV7-2
TGCGCCAGCAGCCAAGAGTTGGGGACAGATACGCAGTATTTT,CASSQELGTDTQYF,.,.,TRBJ2-3,TRBV4-1
TGTGCCAGCAGCTTTACACCGGGACAGGGAAGGACAGATACGCAGTATTTT,CASSFTPGQGRTDTQYF,TRBD1,many,TRBJ2-3,TRBV7-8
TGCAGTGCTAGTAGTCCCCAGCGGCAGTATTTT,CSASSPQRQYF,.,few,TRBJ2-3,TRBV20-1
TGTGCCAGCAGCAAGGGAGGTTGGAGCAATCAGCCCCAGCATTTT,CASSKGGWSNQPQHF,.,few,TRBJ1-5,TRBV7-9
TGCAGTGCTGAGAATTACCTCTCCTACAATGAGCAGTTCTTC,CSAENYLSYNEQFF,.,few,TRBJ2-1,TRBV20-1
TGTGCCAGCAGCTTAGTGTTCGGAGAAGAGCAGTACTTC,CASSLVFGEEQYF,.,many,TRBJ2-7,TRBV7-2
TGTGCCAGCAGCTTCTTAGAGAGGGAAGGTGAAAAACTGTTTTTT,CASSFLEREGEKLFF,.,many,TRBJ1-4,TRBV7-9
TGTGCCAGCAGACTCTGGACAGATTTACAGGGCGATGAGCAGTTCTTC,CASRLWTDLQGDEQFF,.,many,TRBJ2-1,TRBV6-1
TGTGCCAGCAGTTTAACAGGGTCTCAATCACCCCTCCACTTT,CASSLTGSQSPLHF,.,.,TRBJ1-6,TRBV12-3/TRBV12-4
TGTGCCAGCAGCCACCGGGACAGCTACGAGCAGTACTTC,CASSHRDSYEQYF,TRBD1,many,TRBJ2-7,TRBV27
TGCAGTGCTAGACCCAGGGATTTTAGCAATCAGCCCCAGCATTTT,CSARPRDFSNQPQHF,.,few,TRBJ1-5,TRBV20-1
TGTGCCAGCAGCTTATTGACAGCGGGAGTAGGTGAGCAGTTCTTC,CASSLLTAGVGEQFF,TRBD2,.,TRBJ2-1,TRBV7-6
TGTGCCAGCAGCCCCAGCTGGAGTCTAACCTACGAGCAGTACTTC,CASSPSWSLTYEQYF,.,.,TRBJ2-7,TRBV7-8
TGTGCCAGCAGCAGTCTTGGAGGGGCGACAACTCTGGAGACCCAGTACTTC,CASSSLGGATTLETQYF,.,few,TRBJ2-5,TRBV11-2
TGTGCCACCAGTGGGACGACAGGCATACAAGAGACCCAGTACTTC,CATSGTTGIQETQYF,.,many,TRBJ2-5,TRBV24-1
TGTGCCAGCATATTCGACAGAAACACCGGGGAGCTGTTTTTT,CASIFDRNTGELFF,.,.,TRBJ2-2,TRBV12-3/TRBV12-4
TGTGCCAGCAGTCCGCCCAGAACAGTGAACACTGAAGCTTTCTTT,CASSPPRTVNTEAFF,.,.,TRBJ1-1,TRBV12-3/TRBV12-4
TGTGCCAGCAGCTCACAGGGTATGGATACGCAGTATTTT,CASSSQGMDTQYF,.,.,TRBJ2-3,TRBV7-8
TGTGCCAGCAGAACCAGCTGGACAGATACGCAGTATTTT,CASRTSWTDTQYF,.,many,TRBJ2-3,TRBV7-2
TGCAGTGTGGGCAGGGGAAATGAAAAACTGTTTTTT,CSVGRGNEKLFF,.,.,TRBJ1-4,TRBV20-1
TGTGCCAGCAGTATTCGGACAGCAAAGAACACCGGGGAGCTGTTTTTT,CASSIRTAKNTGELFF,.,few,TRBJ2-2,TRBV28
TGTGCCAGCAGTTTGCCTCTCGGTAACTATGGCTACACCTTC,CASSLPLGNYGYTF,.,many,TRBJ1-2,TRBV28
TGTGCCAGTACAGGGACCGGCACAGATACGCAGTATTTT,CASTGTGTDTQYF,.,many,TRBJ2-3,TRBV7-2
TGTACCAGCAGGGCCTACTTGAATGAGCAGTTCTTC,CTSRAYLNEQFF,.,.,TRBJ2-1,TRBV5-4
TGTGCCAGCAGTTCCACTAATCAGCCCCAGCATTTT,CASSSTNQPQHF,.,many,TRBJ1-5,TRBV6-5
TGTGCCAGCAGCGGTAGCGCGGGGTTCTACAATGAGCAGTTCTTC,CASSGSAGFYNEQFF,.,.,TRBJ2-1,TRBV9
TGTGCCAGCAGCCAGGGACAGGTCTACGAGCAGTACTTC,CASSQGQVYEQYF,TRBD1,.,TRBJ2-7,TRBV7-2
TGTGCCAGCAGCCTCGGCGGGACAGGGCGTAATGAGCAGTTCTTC,CASSLGGTGRNEQFF,TRBD1,many,TRBJ2-1,TRBV7-2
TGTGCCAGCAGCCCCGCCCAGACAGGGGGCAACGAGCAGTACTTC,CASSPAQTGGNEQYF,TRBD1,many,TRBJ2-7,TRBV11-2
TGTGCCAGCAGTGATCCTACAGCCGGGACCTCCGGGGAGCTGTTTTTT,CASSDPTAGTSGELFF,.,few,TRBJ2-2,TRBV6-1
TGCGCCAGCAGCCGGATACTAGCGGGGGGTCCCAAAGAAGAGACCCAGTACTTC,CASSRILAGGPKEETQYF,TRBD2,.,TRBJ2-5,TRBV4-1
TGTGCCAGCAGCTTAGGCGTAGCGGGAGGCCAAGAGACCCAGTACTTC,CASSLGVAGGQETQYF,TRBD2,many,TRBJ2-5,TRBV7-2
TGTGCCAGCAGCCCCTGGACCCCTCCGGATACGCAGTATTTT,CASSPWTPPDTQYF,.,many,TRBJ2-3,TRBV11-2
TGTGCCAGCTCCTCTTTAGCGGGAGTCGTCGCTCGAGAGACCCAGTACTTC,CASSSLAGVVARETQYF,TRBD2,many,TRBJ2-5,TRBV7-2
TGTGCCAGCAGCTTGAGGAGACTAGCGGACTACAATGAGCAGTTCTTC,CASSLRRLADYNEQFF,TRBD2,few,TRBJ2-1,TRBV7-9
TGCGCCAGCGGGGGTCCGGACTACTATGGCTACACCTTC,CASGGPDYYGYTF,.,few,TRBJ1-2,TRBV5-1
TGTGCCAGCAGCTTAGGTTCCGGGAACGAGCAGTACTTC,CASSLGSGNEQYF,.,.,TRBJ2-7,TRBV11-2
TGCGCCAGCAGCCAAGGGAGGAACACCGGGGAGCTGTTTTTT,CASSQGRNTGELFF,.,many,TRBJ2-2,TRBV4-3
TGTGCCAGCAGTTTATTGATTCCCCAGACCTATGGCTACACCTTC,CASSLLIPQTYGYTF,.,.,TRBJ1-2,TRBV12-3/TRBV12-4
TGTGCCAGCAGCCGAGACCGGGACAGGGGAGGAGATACGCAGTATTTT,CASSRDRDRGGDTQYF,TRBD1,many,TRBJ2-3,TRBV7-6
TGTGCCAGCAGCTTAGTCATGCCCTCGACAGCTAATAATTCACCCCTCCACTTT,CASSLVMPSTANNSPLHF,.,many,TRBJ1-6,TRBV7-8
TGTGCCAGCAGCCGGAGCCGCTACAATGAGCAGTTCTTC,CASSRSRYNEQFF,.,few,TRBJ2-1,TRBV7-2
TGTGCCAGCGTCGCAGCCCCCCATGAGCAGTTCTTC,CASVAAPHEQFF,.,.,TRBJ2-1,TRBV25-1
TGTGCCAGTAGTATCCAAGCGGGAGGGCCGACTAACAATGAGCAGTTCTTC,CASSIQAGGPTNNEQFF,TRBD2,many,TRBJ2-1,TRBV19
TGTGCCAGCAGCTTAATGGGGAGGACTGAAGCTTTCTTT,CASSLMGRTEAFF,.,many,TRBJ1-1,TRBV11-2
TGTGCCAGCAGACAGGGGAACACCGGGGAGCTGTTTTTT,CASRQGNTGELFF,.,many,TRBJ2-2,TRBV11-2
TGTGCCAGCAGCTTAGTTCCGGACGAAAACAATGAGCAGTTCTTC,CASSLVPDENNEQFF,.,few,TRBJ2-1,TRBV7-9
TGTGCCAGCAGCTTTATGGGAGGGAACACTGAAGCTTTCTTT,CASSFMGGNTEAFF,.,few,TRBJ1-1,TRBV7-6
TGTGCCAGCATTGATTGGCGGCTTCCCGATACGCAGTATTTT,CASIDWRLPDTQYF,.,.,TRBJ2-3,TRBV6-5
TGCGCCAGCAGCCAAGATCGTCGGAACGGGGAGCTGTTTTTT,CASSQDRRNGELFF,.,many,TRBJ2-2,TRBV4-3